This TCR beta chain emerged from a study of OX40 agonist ivuxolimab in advanced cancers. Study-level results: On average, CD8+ T cells showed a greater number of expanded clones than CD4+. Some patients without response likewise showed low normalized clonal expansion.

This CDR3 spans 14 amino acids. Trimming removed 0 bases at V and 5 bases at J, with 8 bases between. CDR1 and CDR2 from the germline V gene are MRHNA and SNTAGT. Data came from immunoSEQ multiplex PCR; TCRdb stores just in-frame clones and leaves some out. Of 55,000 to 75,000 clones listed, roughly 85% are singletons. To note about this clone: No antigen is known for it.

Sampled blood was obtained at baseline, cycle 4 day 1, and cycle 7 day 1. V usage is TRBV6-4 and J usage is TRBJ2-1, with D hard to call. The sequences come from CD4+ or CD8+ T cells sorted from blood, collected in a trial of the OX40 agonist ivuxolimab. This receptor was obtained from an adult with an advanced solid tumor such as melanoma, head and neck, liver or kidney cancer. CDR3 coding DNA: TGTGCCAGCAGTGACTCGAACAGAAACAATGAGCAGTTCTTC. It specifies CASSDSNRNNEQFF.